A selection of T cell receptor beta chains follows, all from one sample in a study of blood T cell repertoires in COVID-19. Using immunoSEQ multiplex PCR, the repertoire was profiled, and TCRdb retains in-frame clones only, with some absent. The sample records about 210,000 clones, less than 85% being singletons. What was sequenced was peripheral blood. These receptors all come from a woman in her 70s with acute or convalescent COVID-19. The CDR3 runs from the conserved cysteine through the conserved F or W. The D gene is left open where the match is weak. Where a row states a size, it is once, few, many or the class of an expanded clone; other rows omit it.

DNA,CDR3,size,J,D,V
TGCGCCAGCAGCTTGTCAGTCTCTGGGGCCAACGTCCTGACTTTC,CASSLSVSGANVLTF,.,TRBJ2-6,.,TRBV5-1
TGTGCCGCTGCGGGGGGGTTTGGACCCACAGATACGCAGTATTTT,CAAAGGFGPTDTQYF,once,TRBJ2-3,TRBD2,TRBV19
TGTGCCAGCAGCGGACAGGGGGAGGCCGGGGAGCTGTTTTTT,CASSGQGEAGELFF,.,TRBJ2-2,TRBD1,TRBV11-2
TGTGCCAGCAGCACCCGGGGTAGCGGGGGACAGCAGTACTTC,CASSTRGSGGQQYF,.,TRBJ2-7,TRBD2,TRBV7-2
TGCGCCAGCAGCCAACCCTTAGTCTTTAGCACAGATACGCAGTATTTT,CASSQPLVFSTDTQYF,few,TRBJ2-3,.,TRBV4-1
TGTGCCAGCAGTTTATACTCGGGGGGCGCCGGGGCCTCTGGGGCCAACGTCCTGACTTTC,CASSLYSGGAGASGANVLTF,.,TRBJ2-6,.,TRBV27
TGTGCCAGCAGCTTAGGACAGGGGATGAACACCGGGGAGCTGTTTTTT,CASSLGQGMNTGELFF,few,TRBJ2-2,TRBD1,TRBV11-3
TGCGCCAGCAGTGATACCGGGACAGGGATGGTTAGCAATCAGCCCCAGCATTTT,CASSDTGTGMVSNQPQHF,.,TRBJ1-5,TRBD1,TRBV10-2
TGTGCCAGCAGCCTTAGGACAGACCAAGAGACCCAGTACTTC,CASSLRTDQETQYF,.,TRBJ2-5,.,TRBV5-6
TGTGCTAGTGCTACTAACTCTCGGGACTCACGAAGGACAGATACGCAGTATTTT,CASATNSRDSRRTDTQYF,.,TRBJ2-3,.,TRBV12-5
TGTGCCAGCAGCTTGGGGGCGTCCGGGACCCAGTACTTC,CASSLGASGTQYF,.,TRBJ2-5,.,TRBV7-9
TGTGCCACCAGTGATTTCCGGGGGGATAACTATGGCTACACCTTC,CATSDFRGDNYGYTF,.,TRBJ1-2,.,TRBV24-1
TGTGCCAGCAGGGCAGGGTACGAAAAACTGTTTTTT,CASRAGYEKLFF,.,TRBJ1-4,.,TRBV6-5
TGTGCCAGCAGCTTAGGCCCTAGTGGCCAAGAGACCCAGTACTTC,CASSLGPSGQETQYF,.,TRBJ2-5,.,TRBV11-3
TGTGCCAGCAGTCTCTCGTTGGTAGGGGATCTCTTTGATGAGCAGTTCTTC,CASSLSLVGDLFDEQFF,.,TRBJ2-1,.,TRBV6-2/TRBV6-3
TGTGCCAGCAGCCCGCTCGGGGGGTTCTCTGAAGCTTTCTTT,CASSPLGGFSEAFF,once,TRBJ1-1,.,TRBV5-5
TGTGCCAGCAGCCCACTGGGCAATCAGCCCCAGCATTTT,CASSPLGNQPQHF,.,TRBJ1-5,.,TRBV3-1/TRBV3-2
TGTGCCAGCAGCTTAGGGCCCCTCGGGTACGAGCAGTACTTC,CASSLGPLGYEQYF,.,TRBJ2-7,.,TRBV7-2
TGTGCCAGCAGCGAAGTCCAAGGGGTAGGGGATAATGAAAAACTGTTTTTT,CASSEVQGVGDNEKLFF,.,TRBJ1-4,.,TRBV11-2
TGTGCCAGCTCCCAACGGACTCCGCCCGACACCGGGGAGCTGTTTTTT,CASSQRTPPDTGELFF,.,TRBJ2-2,.,TRBV18
TGCGCCAGCAGTCGTTGGGGACAGGGTGGGTACGGGACGGTCCCCCTCATTAGCTACACCTTC,CASSRWGQGGYGTVPLISYTF,.,TRBJ1-2,TRBD1,TRBV23-1
TGTGCCAGCAGCGGACAGGGGTTGGGCAATCAGCCCCAGCATTTT,CASSGQGLGNQPQHF,.,TRBJ1-5,TRBD1,TRBV27
TGTGCCAGCAGCTTACTCTACAGGGACTATGGCTACACCTTC,CASSLLYRDYGYTF,few,TRBJ1-2,.,TRBV7-2
TGTGCCAGTAGTATGGGGCGAACCGAGCAGTACTTC,CASSMGRTEQYF,few,TRBJ2-7,.,TRBV19
TGTGCCAGTAGTTTACACAGGGGCGTATCCTACAATGAGCAGTTCTTC,CASSLHRGVSYNEQFF,.,TRBJ2-1,TRBD1,TRBV19
TGTGCCAGCTCACCACCCCACAGGGTAACTGAAGCTTTCTTT,CASSPPHRVTEAFF,.,TRBJ1-1,.,TRBV18
TGTGCCAGCAGCTTGGGGACAGCTAACACCGGGGAGCTGTTTTTT,CASSLGTANTGELFF,.,TRBJ2-2,.,TRBV5-8
TGTGCCAGCAGCGTAGAGGGACACGGAGCCGGGGAGCTGTTTTTT,CASSVEGHGAGELFF,.,TRBJ2-2,.,TRBV9
TGTGCCAGCAGCTCGGGGACAGTCGGACGGGAAAAACTGTTTTTT,CASSSGTVGREKLFF,.,TRBJ1-4,TRBD1,TRBV7-9
TGTGCCAGCAGCCCAGAGGGGGTGGCCACAGATACGCAGTATTTT,CASSPEGVATDTQYF,.,TRBJ2-3,.,TRBV7-9
TGCGCCAGCAGCTCGGCCGGGTTGGATTACAATGAGCAGTTCTTC,CASSSAGLDYNEQFF,.,TRBJ2-1,.,TRBV5-1
TGTGCCCCCCCCGGGACAGGGTATGGTGAGCCCTACAATGAGCAGTTCTTC,CAPPGTGYGEPYNEQFF,.,TRBJ2-1,TRBD1,TRBV6-4
TGTGCCAGCAGTCAGTGGAGCTCCTACAATGAGCAGTTCTTC,CASSQWSSYNEQFF,once,TRBJ2-1,.,TRBV3-1/TRBV3-2
TGTGCTAGTGGTCCCACTAGCGGCCTAGCCAAAAACATTCAGTACTTC,CASGPTSGLAKNIQYF,.,TRBJ2-4,TRBD2,TRBV12-5
TGTGCCAGCAGTTACTCGAAATCTGCAGGGAAGACTGAAGCTTTCTTT,CASSYSKSAGKTEAFF,many,TRBJ1-1,.,TRBV6-2/TRBV6-3
TGTGCCAGCAGCGTACAGGGACAGATTAGCACAGATACGCAGTATTTT,CASSVQGQISTDTQYF,.,TRBJ2-3,TRBD1,TRBV7-2
TGTGCCAGCAGAGACGGACAGGGGCAAGAGACCCAGTACTTC,CASRDGQGQETQYF,few,TRBJ2-5,TRBD1,TRBV2
TGTGCCAGCAGTCTGGGACAGTACACCGGGGAGCTGTTTTTT,CASSLGQYTGELFF,few,TRBJ2-2,TRBD1,TRBV6-6
TGTGCCAGCTCACCCCCCCCAGGGACAGGGGCCCTTAGCAATCAGCCCCAGCATTTT,CASSPPPGTGALSNQPQHF,.,TRBJ1-5,TRBD1,TRBV18
TGTGCCAGCAGCTTAGCCGCGGGGGGGATCCAAGAGACCCAGTACTTC,CASSLAAGGIQETQYF,.,TRBJ2-5,TRBD2,TRBV7-9
TGCGCCAGCAGCTTGGCCGGGGAGGATAGAAACACCATATATTTT,CASSLAGEDRNTIYF,.,TRBJ1-3,.,TRBV5-1
TGTGCCAGCAGCCAAGAGGCTAGCGGATCTGGGGCCAACGTCCTGACTTTC,CASSQEASGSGANVLTF,once,TRBJ2-6,TRBD2,TRBV3-1/TRBV3-2
TGTGCCAGCAGCTTGGACGGGGGGGCTGGTGATACGCAGTATTTT,CASSLDGGAGDTQYF,.,TRBJ2-3,TRBD2,TRBV5-4
TGTGCCAGCAAAGGAGGCAGTGATTTCAAACTGTTTTTT,CASKGGSDFKLFF,.,TRBJ1-4,.,TRBV27
TGCGCCAGCAGCTTGGCCTCACAGGGAACGGTCAAAAACATTCAGTACTTC,CASSLASQGTVKNIQYF,.,TRBJ2-4,.,TRBV5-1
TGCGCCAGCAGCTTGAGCCGGCCGGGGATGGGTAGCGAAAAACTGTTTTTT,CASSLSRPGMGSEKLFF,.,TRBJ1-4,.,TRBV5-1
TGTGCCAGCAGCTTAATAGGGGGCATGAACACTGAAGCTTTCTTT,CASSLIGGMNTEAFF,.,TRBJ1-1,TRBD1,TRBV11-2
TGTGCCAGCAGCGAGCAGTCAGGGGGCGCGTCTAATTCACCCCTCCACTTT,CASSEQSGGASNSPLHF,.,TRBJ1-6,TRBD1,TRBV5-4
TGTGCAAGGCCCTACCCAGGCAGGGTGAACACTGAAGCTTTCTTT,CARPYPGRVNTEAFF,few,TRBJ1-1,.,TRBV12-2